These 27 T cell receptor beta chains came from one sample sequenced in a study of low-dose radiotherapy and immunotherapy resistance in tumors. Stated time point: after trial treatment. Treatment defined: LDRT plus nivolumab, ipilimumab, low-dose cyclophosphamide and aspirin (RACIN trial). cDNA synthesis used a TRAV/TRBV-specific primer set for both chains. For amplifying TCRs, the PCR ran for 15 to 20 cycles with Phusion, which was used together with a constant-region primer and the adapter on the V primers. TCRdb analysed the reads with MiXCR anew, one entry per CDR3 protein. The data hold roughly 95,000 distinct CDR3 sequences, with 20% to 25% observed a single time. Source: PBMCs, taken after low-dose radiotherapy plus immunotherapy. These receptors originate from a female donor with ovarian cancer.

Notes on this clonotype: Given a far larger clone just one base away, this is likely a sequencing read error. The chain links TRBV7-9 to TRBJ2-7; 8 bases are a match to TRBD2. The CDR3 runs 15 residues. CDR1 is SEHNR, CDR2 FQNEAQ, per germline (reference sequence). V shed 5 bases, J shed 7 bases, and the junction held 13 bases outside the gene matches. CDR3 amino acids: CASSPRSSGYNEQYF. CDR3 coding DNA: TGTGCCAGCAGCCCCCGTTCTAGCGGGTACAATGAGCAGTACTTC.

This clonotype was detected a few times. The chain is built from TRBV7-3 and TRBJ2-3, with D unclear. Germline CDR1 is SGHTA and CDR2 is FQGTGA. The germline V and J ends were trimmed by 0 bases and 2 bases, with 9 bases remaining between them. This CDR3 contains 15 residues. The CDR3 is CASSLTHSATDTQYF. Here the CDR3 DNA reads TGTGCCAGCAGCTTAACTCACAGCGCCACAGATACGCAGTATTTT.

This clonotype occurred many times. CDR3 loop: CASRVGGANQPQHF. The CDR3 DNA reads as TGTGCCAGCAGGGTAGGGGGGGCCAATCAGCCCCAGCATTTT. The chain is built from TRBV7-8 and TRBJ1-5; D may be TRBD1 (6 bases). Between the trimmed V and J ends, which lost 6 bases and 3 bases, there was a span of 12 bases. Germline V lookup: CDR1 SGHVS, CDR2 FQNEAQ. This CDR3 spans 14 amino acids.

The table lists this clonotype with many counts. The chain couples TRBV3-1 to TRBJ2-7; D possibly corresponds to TRBD1 (8 bases). From germline, CDR1 is LGHDT and CDR2 YNNKEL (reference sequence). This CDR3 has 17 amino acids. Trimming removed 0 bases from V and 1 base from J, with 16 bases in between. CDR3 loop: CASSQDTGGDWSYEQYF. The DNA of the CDR3 is TGTGCCAGCAGCCAAGATACAGGGGGGGATTGGTCCTACGAGCAGTACTTC.

Ten or more counts support this clonotype. CDR3 bases: TGTGCCAGCAGGGCAACAGGGAGGAGCCAGCCCCAGCATTTT. Protein sequence: CASRATGRSQPQHF. This chain joins TRBV7-2 and TRBJ1-5, with D tentatively TRBD1 (6 bases). Germline V lookup: CDR1 SGHTA, CDR2 FQGNSA. V lost 6 bases to trimming and J lost 7 bases, with 16 bases between them. The CDR3 spans 14 residues.

Many counts were recorded for this clonotype. The chain links TRBV2 to TRBJ2-2; tentatively, D is TRBD1 or TRBD2 (5 bases each). Germline loops: CDR1 SNHLY, CDR2 FYNNEI. V lost 5 bases, J lost 4 bases, and 14 bases lay in between. The CDR3 runs 15 residues. In DNA form, the CDR3 reads TGTGCCAGCAGTCCCCATCTCGGGGCCACCGGGGAGCTGTTTTTT. Translating it yields CASSPHLGATGELFF.

Ten or more counts support this clonotype. This chain connects TRBV2 to TRBJ2-2; D uncertain. V was pared by 9 bases and J by 0 bases, with 11 bases between. The CDR3 totals 14 residues. Germline CDR1 and CDR2: SNHLY and FYNNEI. The CDR3 reads CASRRQANTGELFF. CDR3 in DNA: TGTGCCAGTCGGCGACAAGCGAACACCGGGGAGCTGTTTTTT.

In the case of this clonotype: A far bigger clonotype differs at one base, so this is likely a read error. V and J are TRBV4-2 and TRBJ1-5; a weak D match, TRBD1 (6 bases). The germline V gene has CDR1 LGHNA and CDR2 YNFKEQ. The CDR3 has 20 amino acids. In DNA form, the CDR3 reads TGTGCCAGCAGCCAGGGGGTCGGGGGCGCCGGTCCCTATAGCAATCGGCCCCAGCATTTT. Translation: CASSQGVGGAGPYSNRPQHF.

This clonotype was recorded at least ten times. CDR3 residues: CASSPVRSNEQYF. DNA for the CDR3: TGTGCCAGCTCACCCGTCAGATCCAACGAGCAGTACTTC. The rearrangement uses TRBV18 and TRBJ2-7, with D unresolved. The germline V gene has CDR1 KGHSH and CDR2 LQKENI. V was cut by 3 bases and J by 5 bases, with 11 bases left in between. The CDR3 is made up of 13 amino acids.

This clonotype was found many times. The chain recombines TRBV14 with TRBJ1-5; no firm D call. Trimming pared 0 bases from V and 7 bases from J, leaving 7 bases between. This CDR3 is built from 13 residues. Germline CDR1 reads SGHDN; CDR2 reads FVKESK. CDR3 DNA sequence: TGTGCCAGCAGCCAAGATCTTTGGCAGCCCCAGCATTTT. It translates to CASSQDLWQPQHF.

Concerning this clonotype itself: This may be a read error, as it is one base from a much larger clone. This chain joins TRBV29-1 and TRBJ2-7; a weak D match, TRBD2 (7 bases). The V end lost 7 bases, the J end lost 1 base, and 17 bases lay between the germline ends. This CDR3 has 14 residues. Germline-derived CDR1 and CDR2 are SQVTM and ANQGSEA. The CDR3 loop reads CSAGGQGKSYEQYF. The CDR3 coding sequence is TGCAGCGCGGGGGGTCAGGGGAAATCCTACGAGCAGTACTTC.

This clonotype showed up many times. The chain uses TRBV6-6 and TRBJ2-3; TRBD2 matches at 11 bases. Germline values: CDR1 MNHNY, CDR2 SVGAGI (reference sequence). V was clipped by 7 bases and J by 4 bases; unmatched bases: 16. The CDR3 runs to 18 residues. CDR3 protein: CASTQADIAGGSADTQYF. For the CDR3, the DNA is TGTGCCAGCACGCAGGCGGATATAGCGGGAGGGAGCGCAGATACGCAGTATTTT.

In this sample, this clonotype turned up many times. This chain joins TRBV20-1 and TRBJ2-7; 9 bases match TRBD2. This CDR3 spans 18 amino acids. The germline gives CDR1 DFQATT, CDR2 SNEGSKA (reference sequence). The ends lost 0 bases at V and 4 bases at J; junction bases unmatched: 16. The CDR3 loop is CSARDQGVAGAEAYEQYF. The CDR3 DNA reads TGCAGTGCTAGAGATCAGGGGGTAGCGGGAGCCGAAGCTTACGAGCAGTACTTC.

This clonotype was detected many times. The chain carries TRBV7-2 and TRBJ2-3, with 12 bases matching TRBD2. The V and J ends lost 5 bases and 5 bases, in that order; junction bases with no gene match: 8. Germline V lookup: CDR1 SGHTA, CDR2 FQGNSA. The CDR3 has 16 amino acids. The CDR3 here is CASSRRLAGEIDTQYF. CDR3 DNA sequence: TGTGCCAGCAGCCGCAGACTAGCGGGAGAGATAGATACGCAGTATTTT.

This clonotype showed up just a few times. V and J are TRBV5-1 and TRBJ2-7; TRBD1 aligns across 7 bases. Trimming took 1 base from V and 5 from J; bases not matched to a gene: 6. The CDR3 contains 14 residues. Germline V gives CDR1 SGHRS, CDR2 YFSETQ. CDR3 sequence: CASSLMDRTHEQYF. CDR3 in DNA: TGCGCCAGCAGCTTGATGGACAGGACACACGAGCAGTACTTC.

Ten or more counts support this clonotype. The V call is TRBV4-1, the J call TRBJ2-1; D uncertain. Per germline, CDR1 MGHRA and CDR2 YSYEKL. V lost 0 bases, J lost 2 bases, and 11 bases lay in between. The CDR3 length is 16 residues. CDR3 nucleotides: TGCGCCAGCAGCCAAGATCGTGAGGTGGCCTACAATGAGCAGTTCTTC. Amino acids: CASSQDREVAYNEQFF.

In its sample, this clonotype was seen many times. The chain employs TRBV20-1 and TRBJ2-3; possible D gene TRBD2, 7 bases. The germline CDR1 and CDR2 sequences are DFQATT and SNEGSKA (reference sequence). V lost 4 bases and J lost 2, with 22 bases in between. The CDR3 runs 17 residues. This CDR3 is CSAIFGGAGASTDTQYF. CDR3 sequence (DNA): TGCAGTGCTATATTTGGGGGGGCAGGGGCTTCCACAGATACGCAGTATTTT.

Many counts were recorded for this clonotype. The chain employs TRBV5-1 and TRBJ1-2; 9 nucleotides agree with TRBD1. CDR1 SGHRS and CDR2 YFSETQ come from the germline V gene. J was trimmed by 2 bases and V by 5 bases; bases with no gene match: 7. This CDR3 is built from 15 residues. CDR3 region: CASRPTGGQNYGYTF. DNA of the CDR3: TGCGCCAGCAGACCAACAGGGGGCCAGAACTATGGCTACACCTTC. The entire variable domain, with the rest obtained from reference TRBV5-1 and TRBJ1-2, is as follows: KAGVTQTPRYLIKTRGQQVTLSCSPISGHRSVSWYQQTPGQGLQFLFEYFSETQRNKGNFPGRFSGRQFSNSRSEMNVSTLELGDSALYLCASRPTGGQNYGYTFGSGTRLTVV.

This clonotype was seen repeatedly, ten times or more. The chain has TRBV7-3 and TRBJ2-3; the match to TRBD1 covers 8 bases. Germline CDR1 is SGHTA and CDR2 is FQGTGA. V lost 0 bases and J lost 3; bases outside the gene matches: 11. The CDR3 has 18 residues. CDR3 residues: CASSLTIGNRGLTDTQYF. CDR3 sequence (DNA): TGTGCCAGCAGCTTAACAATCGGAAACAGGGGGTTGACAGATACGCAGTATTTT.

This clonotype was counted ten times or more. The rearrangement uses TRBV21-1 and TRBJ2-7; the DNA was not used to check the table's D call, TRBD2. TRBV21-1 is listed as a pseudogene. CDR3 length equals 14 residues. The DNA of the CDR3 is TGTGCCAGCAGCTTTTGGGGAGAATTCTACGAGCAGTACTTC. It translates to CASSFWGEFYEQYF.

The CDR3 sequence: CASSLRVEAFF. CDR3 DNA: TGTGCCAGCAGCTTACGGGTGGAAGCTTTCTTT. The rearrangement uses TRBV7-2 and TRBJ1-1; D remains unclear. V was cut by 2 bases and J by 8 bases, with 6 bases left in between. The germline V gene encodes CDR1 SGHTA and CDR2 FQGNSA. CDR3 length: 11 residues.

For this clonotype: A read error may be the cause here, since a much bigger clone is one base away. The gene calls are TRBV30 and TRBJ2-2; possible D gene TRBD2, 5 bases. CDR3 size: 17 residues. Germline V gives CDR1 GTSNPN, CDR2 SVGIG (reference sequence). CDR3 nucleotide sequence: TGTGCCTGGACTAAAAGAGGCGGGTGGGAGATCGCCGGGGAGCTGCTTTTT. This translates into CAWTKRGGWEIAGELLF.

Points on this clonotype: Only one base separates this from a far larger clonotype, so it likely reflects a read error. The chain couples TRBV6-5 to TRBJ1-6; perhaps TRBD1 as D (6 bases). Germline V CDR1 and CDR2: MNHEY, SVGAGI. This CDR3 region has 14 residues. CDR3 in amino acids: CASNGGSYNTPLHF. CDR3 sequence (DNA): TGTGCCAGCAACGGGGGCTCCTATAATACACCCCTCCACTTT.

This clonotype was counted many times. CDR3 sequence reads: CASSLPGTSGGIQYF. CDR3 nucleotides: TGTGCCAGCAGTCTTCCCGGGACTAGCGGGGGTATACAGTACTTC. The rearrangement links TRBV28 to TRBJ2-5; 14 nucleotides match TRBD2. After removal of 5 bases from V and 11 bases from J, the junction contained 10 bases not matched to a gene. Germline CDR1 is MDHEN and CDR2 is SYDVKM. This CDR3 contains 15 residues.

This clonotype occurred many times. V gene TRBV5-1 combines with J gene TRBJ2-1; TRBD1 might be the D (6 bases). The germline V gene encodes CDR1 SGHRS and CDR2 YFSETQ. The CDR3 totals 16 residues. The ends were cut back, 0 bases at V and 1 base at J, with 11 bases in the middle. The CDR3 spells CASSLDTGTSYNEQFF. The CDR3 DNA reads TGCGCCAGCAGCTTGGACACAGGGACGTCCTACAATGAGCAGTTCTTC.

The gene calls are TRBV6-2 or TRBV6-3 and TRBJ1-2, with 11 positions matching TRBD1. The CDR3 contains 15 residues. Losses at the gene ends were 6 bases for V and 2 bases for J; bases not matched to a gene: 5. Germline V gene lookup returns CDR1 MNHEY and CDR2 SVGEGT. CDR3 region: CASRDRGRFNYGYTF. DNA of the CDR3: TGTGCCAGCAGGGACAGGGGGCGATTCAACTATGGCTACACCTTC.

This clonotype was seen repeatedly, ten times or more. An end of the junction differs from the germline gene, which may be a read error. The chain links TRBV5-1 to TRBJ2-5, with D perhaps given as TRBD1 or TRBD2 (5 bases each). Germline V gene data show CDR1 as SGHRS and CDR2 as YFSETQ. The CDR3 has 13 residues. This CDR3 is CASSFGTQETQYF. CDR3 DNA: TGTGCCAGCAGCTTCGGGACCCAAGAGACCCAGTACTTC.